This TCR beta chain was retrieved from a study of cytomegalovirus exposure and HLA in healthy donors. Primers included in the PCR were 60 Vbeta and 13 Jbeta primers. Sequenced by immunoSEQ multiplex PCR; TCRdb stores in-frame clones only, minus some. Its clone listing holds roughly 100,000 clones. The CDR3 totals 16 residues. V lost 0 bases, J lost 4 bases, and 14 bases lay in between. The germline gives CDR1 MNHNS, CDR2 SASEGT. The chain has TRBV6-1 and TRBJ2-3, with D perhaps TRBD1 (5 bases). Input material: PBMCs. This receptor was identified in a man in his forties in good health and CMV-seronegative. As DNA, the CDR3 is TGTGCCAGCAGTGAAGCGAAGAACCGCAGGGCAGATACGCAGTATTTT. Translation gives CASSEAKNRRADTQYF.